This T cell receptor beta chain emerged from a study of T cell responses to AZD1222 COVID-19 vaccine. This clone came up many times. What it binds is unknown. CDR1 is LGHDT and CDR2 is YNNKEL in the germline V gene (reference sequence). This CDR3 is built from 17 residues. V lost 2 bases to trimming and J lost 9 bases; unmatched junction nucleotides: 8. Overall study results and limits: Among the donors, most were white British and more were female, and clonal diversity was possibly underestimated. Spike-specific TCR breadth and depth rose after two AZD1222 doses.

TCRdb's copy holds only in-frame clones and misses some; the assay was immunoSEQ multiplex PCR. The sample gives 65,000 to 90,000 clones, 70% to 90% of which show up once; roughly 1.3% is in the top ten. The sequenced sample was peripheral blood, obtained 28 days after the second AZD1222 dose. This sequence joins TRBV3-1 (or the pseudogene TRBV3-2) and TRBJ2-1; TRBD2 aligns across 15 bases. This receptor was identified in an adult who received the AZD1222 COVID-19 vaccine. The chain's CDR3 is CASSQPGTSGRRSEQFF. The CDR3 region has the DNA TGTGCCAGCAGCCAACCCGGGACTAGCGGGAGGAGGAGTGAGCAGTTCTTC.